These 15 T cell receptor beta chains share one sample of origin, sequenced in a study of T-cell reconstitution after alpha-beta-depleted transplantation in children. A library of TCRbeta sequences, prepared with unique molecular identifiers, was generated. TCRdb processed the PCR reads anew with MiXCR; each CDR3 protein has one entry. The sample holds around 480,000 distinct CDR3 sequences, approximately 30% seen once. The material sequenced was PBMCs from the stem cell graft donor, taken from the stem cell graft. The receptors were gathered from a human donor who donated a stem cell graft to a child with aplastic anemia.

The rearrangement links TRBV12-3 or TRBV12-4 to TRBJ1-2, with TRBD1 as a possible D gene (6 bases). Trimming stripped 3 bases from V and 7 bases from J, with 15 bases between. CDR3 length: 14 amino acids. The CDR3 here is CASSLLQGFGGYTF. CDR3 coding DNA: TGTGCCAGCAGTTTGTTACAGGGCTTTGGTGGCTACACCTTC.

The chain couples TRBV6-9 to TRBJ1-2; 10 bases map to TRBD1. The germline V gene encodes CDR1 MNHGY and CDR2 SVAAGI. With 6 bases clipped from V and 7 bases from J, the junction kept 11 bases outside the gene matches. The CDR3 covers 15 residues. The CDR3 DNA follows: TGTGCCAGCAGGCGGACAGGGGGTCATCCGGGTGGCTACACCTTC. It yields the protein CASRRTGGHPGGYTF.

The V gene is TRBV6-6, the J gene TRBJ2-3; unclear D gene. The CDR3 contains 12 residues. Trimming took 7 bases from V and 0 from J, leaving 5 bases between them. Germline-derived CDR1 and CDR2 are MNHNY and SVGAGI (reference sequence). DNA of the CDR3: TGTGCCAGCACGGCTAGCACAGATACGCAGTATTTT. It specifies CASTASTDTQYF.

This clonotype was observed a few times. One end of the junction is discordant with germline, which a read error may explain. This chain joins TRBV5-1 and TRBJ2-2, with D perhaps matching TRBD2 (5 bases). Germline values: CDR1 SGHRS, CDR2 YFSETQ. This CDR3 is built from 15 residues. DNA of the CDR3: TGTGCCAGCAGCTTAGCGCGGCAGAACACCGGGGAGCTGTTTTTT. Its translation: CASSLARQNTGELFF.

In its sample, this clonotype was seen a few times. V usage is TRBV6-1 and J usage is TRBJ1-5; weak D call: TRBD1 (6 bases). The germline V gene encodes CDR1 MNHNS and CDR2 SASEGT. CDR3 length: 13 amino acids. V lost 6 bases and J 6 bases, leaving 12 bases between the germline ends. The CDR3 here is CASRRGGGQPQHF. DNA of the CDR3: TGTGCCAGCAGGCGAGGGGGAGGTCAGCCCCAGCATTTT.

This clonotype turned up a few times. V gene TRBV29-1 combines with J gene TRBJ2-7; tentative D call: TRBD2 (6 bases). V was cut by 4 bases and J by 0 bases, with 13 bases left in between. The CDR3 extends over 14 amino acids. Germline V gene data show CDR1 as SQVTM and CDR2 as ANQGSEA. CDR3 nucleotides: TGCAGCGTTGTAGGTAGCGGAAGCTCCTACGAGCAGTACTTC. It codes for CSVVGSGSSYEQYF.

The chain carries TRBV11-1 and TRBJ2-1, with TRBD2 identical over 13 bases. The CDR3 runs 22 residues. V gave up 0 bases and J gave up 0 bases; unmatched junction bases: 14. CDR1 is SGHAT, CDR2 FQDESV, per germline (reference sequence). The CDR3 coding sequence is TGTGCCAGCAGCTTAGCACGTATCGTTGGACTAGCGGGAGCCTTCTCCTACAATGAGCAGTTCTTC. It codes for CASSLARIVGLAGAFSYNEQFF.

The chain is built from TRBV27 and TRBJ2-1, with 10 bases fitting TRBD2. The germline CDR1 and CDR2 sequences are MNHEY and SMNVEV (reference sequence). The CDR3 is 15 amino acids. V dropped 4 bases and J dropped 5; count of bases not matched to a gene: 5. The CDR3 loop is CASSYAAGGNNEQFF. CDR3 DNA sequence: TGTGCCAGCAGTTACGCAGCGGGAGGGAACAATGAGCAGTTCTTC.

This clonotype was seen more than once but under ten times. CDR3 sequence reads: CASTLGLNRLYNEQFF. Written as DNA, the CDR3 is TGTGCCAGCACCCTAGGACTGAACCGCTTATACAATGAGCAGTTCTTC. This chain links TRBV6-1 with TRBJ2-1; possible D gene TRBD2, 5 bases. Trimming took 7 bases from V and 4 from J, leaving 20 bases between them. Germline V gene data show CDR1 as MNHNS and CDR2 as SASEGT. The CDR3 has 16 residues.

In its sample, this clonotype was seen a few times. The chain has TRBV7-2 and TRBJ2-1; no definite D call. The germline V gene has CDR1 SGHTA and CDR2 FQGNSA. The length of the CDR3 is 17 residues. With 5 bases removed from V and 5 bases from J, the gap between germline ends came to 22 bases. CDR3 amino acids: CASSQRPTLRDDNEQFF. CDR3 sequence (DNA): TGTGCCAGCAGCCAAAGACCGACCCTGAGAGATGACAATGAGCAGTTCTTC.

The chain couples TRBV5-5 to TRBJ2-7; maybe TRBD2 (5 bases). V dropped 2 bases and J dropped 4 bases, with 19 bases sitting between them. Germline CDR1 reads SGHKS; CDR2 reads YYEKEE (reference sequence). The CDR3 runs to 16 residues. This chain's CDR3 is CASSLGEGRKNYEQYF. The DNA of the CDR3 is TGTGCCAGCAGCTTAGGTGAGGGAAGAAAAAATTACGAGCAGTACTTC.

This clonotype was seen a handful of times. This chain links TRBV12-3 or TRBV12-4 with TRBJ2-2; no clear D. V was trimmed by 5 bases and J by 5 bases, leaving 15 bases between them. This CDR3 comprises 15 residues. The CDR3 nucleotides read TGTGCCAGCAGTGTCGGTCACATCAGTACCGGGGAGCTGTTTTTT. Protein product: CASSVGHISTGELFF.

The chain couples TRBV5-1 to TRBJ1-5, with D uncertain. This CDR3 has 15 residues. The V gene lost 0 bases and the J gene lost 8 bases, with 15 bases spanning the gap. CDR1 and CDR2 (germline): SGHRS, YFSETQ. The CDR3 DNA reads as TGCGCCAGCAGCTTGGCACAGAACGTGGTTAAGCCCCAGCATTTT. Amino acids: CASSLAQNVVKPQHF.

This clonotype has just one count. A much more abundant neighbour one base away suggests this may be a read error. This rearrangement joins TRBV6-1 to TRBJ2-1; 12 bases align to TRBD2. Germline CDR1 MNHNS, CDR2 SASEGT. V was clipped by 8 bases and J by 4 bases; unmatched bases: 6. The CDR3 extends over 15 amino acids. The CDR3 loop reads CASGLTSGGYNEQFF. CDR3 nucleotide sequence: TGTGCCAGCGGCCTGACTAGCGGGGGTTACAATGAGCAGTTCTTC.

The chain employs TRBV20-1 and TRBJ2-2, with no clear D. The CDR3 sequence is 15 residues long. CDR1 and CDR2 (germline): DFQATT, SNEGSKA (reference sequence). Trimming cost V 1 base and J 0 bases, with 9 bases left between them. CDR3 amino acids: CSARALGTNTGELFF. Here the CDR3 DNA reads TGCAGTGCTAGAGCGTTGGGAACGAACACCGGGGAGCTGTTTTTT.